These 7 T cell receptor beta chains came from one sample sequenced in a study of identical twins. TCRdb analysed the 5' RACE reads with MiXCR anew, one entry per CDR3 protein. The profile shows under 900,000 distinct CDR3 sequences, 15% to 20% of them singletons. These sequences were also reported in another study, on T cells expressing NK-cell markers.

The sequencing sample was made of PBMCs. Receptor source: a woman aged 18-29 years in good health.

This clonotype was detected only a few times. V and J are TRBV5-1 and TRBJ2-5; D is ambiguous. The CDR3 sequence is 15 residues long. Germline assignment: CDR1 SGHRS and CDR2 YFSETQ. Trimming stripped 3 bases from V and 0 bases from J, with 12 bases between. The CDR3 DNA is TGCGCCAGCAGCTCGATTCCTGGCCACCAAGAGACCCAGTACTTC. It yields the protein CASSSIPGHQETQYF.

CDR3 residues: CAGNAGGSTDTQYF. In DNA, the CDR3 is TGTGCCGGGAACGCGGGAGGGAGCACAGATACGCAGTATTTT. The chain uses TRBV11-2 and TRBJ2-3; TRBD2 agrees at 9 bases. V lost 11 bases and J lost 0; bases outside the gene matches: 6. CDR1 and CDR2 (germline): SGHAT, FQNNGV. This CDR3 spans 14 amino acids.

V is TRBV20-1 and J is TRBJ2-7, with TRBD1 matching over 9 bases. The germline CDR1 and CDR2 sequences are DFQATT and SNEGSKA (reference sequence). V lost 3 bases to trimming and J lost 4 bases; unmatched junction nucleotides: 7. This CDR3 is built from 14 residues. The CDR3 spells CSASGNRGLYEQYF. The CDR3 nucleotides read TGCAGTGCTAGTGGTAACAGGGGGCTTTACGAGCAGTACTTC.

There are a few counts of this clonotype. The chain employs TRBV9 and TRBJ2-2, with TRBD1 matching 7 bases. Germline values: CDR1 SGDLS, CDR2 YYNGEE. Trimming removed 2 bases from V and 4 bases from J; junction bases left unmatched: 8. CDR3 length equals 16 residues. Here the CDR3 reads CASSVPKGASTGELFF. CDR3 coding DNA: TGTGCCAGCAGCGTCCCCAAGGGGGCATCCACCGGGGAGCTGTTTTTT.

The chain carries TRBV20-1 and TRBJ2-7; the D gene is possibly TRBD2 (6 bases). The ends were cut back, 3 bases at V and 6 bases at J, with 9 bases in the middle. Germline V gene data show CDR1 as DFQATT and CDR2 as SNEGSKA (reference sequence). This CDR3 has 11 amino acids. CDR3 residues: CSASRGGEQYF. DNA for the CDR3: TGCAGTGCTAGTAGGGGAGGCGAGCAGTACTTC.

This clonotype appeared many times. The CDR3, as DNA: TGCAGTGCTAGAGATCGTGCGATGGGTACCGGGGAGCTGTTTTTT. Translation: CSARDRAMGTGELFF. The V call is TRBV20-1, the J call TRBJ2-2; no definite D call. The CDR3 has 15 amino acids. Germline V gives CDR1 DFQATT, CDR2 SNEGSKA (reference sequence). V was clipped by 0 bases and J by 5 bases, with 13 bases between them.

The chain is built from TRBV6-1 and TRBJ1-1; TRBD1 agrees at 10 bases. CDR3 length: 16 amino acids. Germline V lookup: CDR1 MNHNS, CDR2 SASEGT. The J segment lost 7 bases and the V segment lost 5 bases, leaving 13 bases of the junction unmatched. CDR3 loop: CASSRGDRGLDREAFF. The CDR3 region has the DNA TGTGCCAGCAGTCGGGGGGACAGGGGCCTCGACCGTGAAGCTTTCTTT.